Below are 28 T cell receptor beta chains sequenced from a single sample in a study of blood T cell repertoires in COVID-19. Clones were read by immunoSEQ multiplex PCR, and TCRdb kept only the in-frame ones, dropping some. Among under 350,000 clones listed, 83% were seen once. The specimen sequenced was peripheral blood. These receptors were collected from a man aged 55 to 70 who had recovered from COVID-19.

This rearrangement joins TRBV7-9 to TRBJ2-1; tentatively, D is TRBD1 (6 bases). Trimming pared 0 bases from V and 9 bases from J, leaving 12 bases between. The CDR3 length is 14 residues. CDR1 and CDR2 from the germline V gene are SEHNR and FQNEAQ (reference sequence). CDR3 sequence: CASSLALTGSEQFF. CDR3 bases: TGTGCCAGCAGCTTAGCGCTAACAGGGAGTGAGCAGTTCTTC.

V and J are TRBV2 and TRBJ1-5; 10 bases line up with TRBD1. The trim removed 9 bases at V and 7 bases at J, leaving 12 bases unmatched. The CDR3 consists of 15 residues. Per the germline V gene, CDR1 is SNHLY and CDR2 is FYNNEI. CDR3 region: CASGGTGEWSQPQHF. The CDR3 nucleotides are TGTGCCAGTGGGGGGACAGGGGAGTGGAGCCAGCCCCAGCATTTT.

This clone was seen a few times. The chain recombines TRBV5-1 with TRBJ1-2, with D unclear. V gave up 0 bases and J gave up 6 bases, with 9 bases separating them. Germline V gene sequence: CDR1 SGHRS, CDR2 YFSETQ. CDR3 length equals 13 residues. CDR3 residues: CASSLALQDGYTF. For the CDR3, the DNA is TGCGCCAGCAGCTTGGCCCTTCAGGATGGCTACACCTTC.

The rearrangement links TRBV28 to TRBJ2-6; D is possibly TRBD2 (6 bases). Trimming left V 5 bases short and J 2 bases short, with 13 bases between. CDR3 length equals 16 residues. Germline lookup yields CDR1 MDHEN and CDR2 SYDVKM. CDR3 nucleotide sequence: TGTGCCAGCAGTGGGGGGTTCGGAGCTGGGGCCAACGTCCTGACTTTC. Translated, it gives CASSGGFGAGANVLTF.

V usage is TRBV28 and J usage is TRBJ1-1; perhaps TRBD1 as D (5 bases). V was clipped by 4 bases and J by 0 bases, with 9 bases between them. Germline V CDR1 and CDR2: MDHEN, SYDVKM. The CDR3 loop spans 14 amino acids. The DNA of the CDR3 is TGTGCCAGCAGTTGGGGGGGAATGAACACTGAAGCTTTCTTT. Encoded protein: CASSWGGMNTEAFF.

The chain links TRBV7-2 to TRBJ2-5; D gene unclear. Germline V gives CDR1 SGHTA, CDR2 FQGNSA. There are 12 residues in the CDR3. Between the trimmed V and J ends, which lost 5 bases and 4 bases, there was a span of 8 bases. CDR3: CASSLRRETQYF. The CDR3 region has the DNA TGTGCCAGCAGCCTGCGGAGAGAGACCCAGTACTTC. The complete variable domain, with remaining parts taken from reference TRBV7-2 and TRBJ2-5, reads GAGVSQSPSNKVTEKGKDVELRCDPISGHTALYWYRQSLGQGLEFLIYFQGNSAPDKSGLPSDRFSAERTGGSVSTLTIQRTQQEDSAVYLCASSLRRETQYFGPGTRLLVL.

The table lists this clone with many counts. This chain links TRBV27 with TRBJ2-7; D not resolved. Trimming shortened V by 1 base and J by 2 bases, and 9 bases separated the two germline ends. The CDR3 has 14 amino acids. The germline V gene encodes CDR1 MNHEY and CDR2 SMNVEV (reference sequence). CDR3 protein: CASSLFGVAYEQYF. Here the CDR3 DNA reads TGTGCCAGCAGTTTATTCGGAGTAGCCTACGAGCAGTACTTC.

This sequence joins TRBV9 and TRBJ2-2; 9 bases are a match to TRBD2. Germline V gene lookup returns CDR1 SGDLS and CDR2 YYNGEE. The CDR3 contains 14 residues. Trimming removed 3 bases from V and 8 bases from J; junction bases left unmatched: 5. The CDR3 loop is CASSDGTSMGELFF. The CDR3 DNA follows: TGTGCCAGCAGCGACGGGACTAGCATGGGGGAGCTGTTTTTT.

The rearrangement links TRBV6-5 to TRBJ2-5; D possibly corresponds to TRBD2 (6 bases). The germline CDR1 and CDR2 sequences are MNHEY and SVGAGI. V lost 5 bases and J 0 bases, leaving 10 bases between the germline ends. CDR3 length: 14 residues. The CDR3 coding sequence is TGTGCCAGCAGTCCCCGGGAGTACCAAGAGACCCAGTACTTC. It encodes CASSPREYQETQYF.

This clone was detected once. The rearrangement uses TRBV5-1 and TRBJ2-5; 12 bases align to TRBD1. V trimming: 4 bases; J trimming: 4 bases; junction bases outside the gene matches: 8. CDR3 size: 16 residues. The V gene's germline CDR1 is SGHRS and CDR2 YFSETQ. The CDR3 DNA reads TGCGCCAGCAGCCCGGGGGACAGGGGGCTTTCAGAGACCCAGTACTTC. It codes for CASSPGDRGLSETQYF.

J is TRBJ2-1 and V is TRBV28; D is perhaps TRBD1 (5 bases). The CDR3 runs to 13 residues. V shed 7 bases and J shed 2 bases, with 9 bases lying between them. Germline lookup yields CDR1 MDHEN and CDR2 SYDVKM. The CDR3 DNA reads as TGTGCCAGCAAGGGGTACGCCTACAATGAGCAGTTCTTC. As protein: CASKGYAYNEQFF. The complete variable domain, with remaining parts taken from reference TRBV28 and TRBJ2-1, reads DVKVTQSSRYLVKRTGEKVFLECVQDMDHENMFWYRQDPGLGLRLIYFSYDVKMKEKGDIPEGYSVSREKKERFSLILESASTNQTSMYLCASKGYAYNEQFFGPGTRLTVL.

Here the CDR3 DNA reads TGTGCCACCCGGGGGGGGGTCGGCGAGCAGTACTTC. Its protein is CATRGGVGEQYF. The chain combines TRBV12-3 or TRBV12-4 with TRBJ2-7, with 8 bases fitting TRBD2. After removal of 10 bases from V and 6 bases from J, the junction contained 8 bases not matched to a gene. The CDR3 is 12 residues long.

V and J are TRBV7-9 and TRBJ2-7; TRBD1 matches at 9 bases. Per germline, CDR1 SEHNR and CDR2 FQNEAQ (reference sequence). The CDR3 contains 16 residues. V was pared by 5 bases and J by 4 bases, with 12 bases of the junction left unmatched. In DNA form, the CDR3 reads TGTGCCAGCAGCCCAGCGGCGGGACAGGGAGTTTACGAGCAGTACTTC. Translating gives CASSPAAGQGVYEQYF.

Here the CDR3 reads CSVLPSGLQETQYF. In nucleotides, the CDR3 is TGCAGCGTTCTGCCTAGCGGACTCCAAGAGACCCAGTACTTC. This sequence joins TRBV29-1 and TRBJ2-5; 7 bases agree with TRBD2. The CDR3 runs 14 residues. Per germline, CDR1 SQVTM and CDR2 ANQGSEA. The V segment lost 5 bases and the J segment 1 base; nucleotides outside the gene matches: 7.

This rearrangement joins TRBV5-8 to TRBJ2-7, with 7 bases matching TRBD1. The CDR3 totals 15 residues. With 4 bases clipped from V and 2 bases from J, the junction kept 9 bases outside the gene matches. Germline values: CDR1 SGHTS, CDR2 YDEGEE. The CDR3 DNA reads TGTGCCAGCAGCGGCGGAGACAGGGCCGCCTACGAGCAGTACTTC. As protein: CASSGGDRAAYEQYF.

The CDR3 sequence is CASSEIGQVNYGYTF. CDR3 nucleotides: TGTGCCAGCAGTGAAATTGGACAGGTTAACTATGGCTACACCTTC. V is TRBV2 and J is TRBJ1-2; 7 positions agree with TRBD1. Trimming took 2 bases from V and 1 from J; bases not matched to a gene: 4. CDR1 is SNHLY, CDR2 FYNNEI, per germline. The CDR3 contains 15 residues.

The chain has TRBV11-3 and TRBJ2-3, with 15 nucleotides matching TRBD2. The V segment lost 4 bases and the J segment 2 bases; nucleotides outside the gene matches: 4. This CDR3 has 17 amino acids. The germline gives CDR1 SGHNT, CDR2 YENEEA. The CDR3, as DNA: TGTGCCAGCAGCTCGGGACTAGCGGGGGGCACCACAGATACGCAGTATTTT. Translated: CASSSGLAGGTTDTQYF.

This clone was seen a single time. The chain is built from TRBV6-1 and TRBJ2-1, with 7 bases aligning to TRBD2. Looked up from germline, CDR1 is MNHNS and CDR2 is SASEGT. This CDR3 is built from 16 residues. Unmatched junction bases numbered 11, after V lost 2 bases and J lost 7 bases. CDR3 bases: TGTGCCAGCAGTGAACGGTCTGCGGGAGTTCGAAATGAGCAGTTCTTC. Translation: CASSERSAGVRNEQFF.

The V and J genes are TRBV27 and TRBJ1-4; D is unclear. CDR1 and CDR2 (germline): MNHEY, SMNVEV (reference sequence). Trimming shortened V by 3 bases and J by 2 bases, and 13 bases separated the two germline ends. This CDR3 has 16 residues. In DNA form, the CDR3 reads TGTGCCAGCAGTTTTCTTTTACCGACTACTAATGAAAAACTGTTTTTT. Residues: CASSFLLPTTNEKLFF.

The sample holds one count of this clone. The chain couples TRBV9 to TRBJ2-2; TRBD1 is a possible D gene (6 bases). Trimming cost V 1 base and J 4 bases, with 11 bases left between them. The germline gives CDR1 SGDLS, CDR2 YYNGEE. This CDR3 region has 15 residues. The CDR3 sequence: CASSVRGGGTGELFF. CDR3 coding DNA: TGTGCCAGCAGCGTAAGAGGGGGTGGCACCGGGGAGCTGTTTTTT.

The chain combines TRBV9 with TRBJ1-1; D might be TRBD1 (6 bases). From germline, CDR1 is SGDLS and CDR2 YYNGEE. Trimming removed 0 bases at V and 3 bases at J, with 15 bases between. CDR3 length: 16 amino acids. The CDR3 spells CASSVDMGQRDTEAFF. CDR3 nucleotide sequence: TGTGCCAGCAGCGTAGATATGGGACAACGGGACACTGAAGCTTTCTTT. Full variable domain (missing parts from reference TRBV9 and TRBJ1-1): DSGVTQTPKHLITATGQRVTLRCSPRSGDLSVYWYQQSLDQGLQFLIQYYNGEERAKGNILERFSAQQFPDLHSELNLSSLELGDSALYFCASSVDMGQRDTEAFFGQGTRLTVV.

This clone appeared a single time. This sequence joins TRBV7-9 and TRBJ2-1; D perhaps matches TRBD2 (7 bases). Germline V gene data show CDR1 as SEHNR and CDR2 as FQNEAQ (reference sequence). V gave up 5 bases and J gave up 15 bases, with 17 bases separating them. This CDR3 contains 12 residues. Written as DNA, the CDR3 is TGTGCCAGCAGCCTCGCCGTGGGGGGGGCGTTCTTC. It yields the protein CASSLAVGGAFF.

This chain joins TRBV5-4 and TRBJ1-1; 11 nucleotides align to TRBD1. Trimming took 3 bases from V and 6 from J; bases not matched to a gene: 4. CDR1 and CDR2 (germline): SGHNT, YYREEE (reference sequence). This CDR3 is built from 14 residues. CDR3 protein: CASSSSGQGAEAFF. CDR3 coding DNA: TGTGCCAGCAGCTCCTCGGGACAGGGGGCTGAAGCTTTCTTT.

The chain links TRBV19 to TRBJ2-6, with D maybe TRBD1 (6 bases). V lost 5 bases, J lost 1 base, and 12 bases lay in between. CDR1 is LNHDA, CDR2 SQIVND, per germline (reference sequence). The CDR3 is 16 residues long. CDR3 nucleotide sequence: TGTGCCAGTAGTGACAGGAGGTCTTCTGGGGCCAACGTCCTGACTTTC. It is translated as CASSDRRSSGANVLTF.

The rearrangement links TRBV7-2 to TRBJ1-2; 8 bases align to TRBD1. V was clipped by 5 bases and J by 13 bases; unmatched bases: 18. The length of the CDR3 is 15 residues. The germline V gene has CDR1 SGHTA and CDR2 FQGNSA. This chain's CDR3 is CASSLSSMRQGAGTF. The CDR3 region has the DNA TGTGCCAGCAGCCTTAGTAGTATGCGGCAGGGGGCCGGCACCTTC.

V usage is TRBV30 and J usage is TRBJ2-5; 10 bases are a match to TRBD2. Germline V gives CDR1 GTSNPN, CDR2 SVGIG (reference sequence). V was pared by 4 bases and J by 1 base, with 18 bases of the junction left unmatched. The CDR3 runs to 19 residues. CDR3 sequence reads: CAWTPSPLAGATIQETQYF. For the CDR3, the DNA is TGTGCCTGGACCCCTTCTCCCCTAGCGGGGGCAACTATCCAAGAGACCCAGTACTTC.

The chain couples TRBV5-1 to TRBJ2-1; 11 positions match TRBD2. The germline V gene has CDR1 SGHRS and CDR2 YFSETQ. Trimming removed 4 bases from V and 3 bases from J; junction bases left unmatched: 6. The CDR3 is 16 residues long. CDR3 in amino acids: CASSSSGGDVYNEQFF. The CDR3 DNA reads as TGCGCCAGCAGCAGTAGCGGGGGGGACGTCTACAATGAGCAGTTCTTC.

The chain joins TRBV7-2 to TRBJ2-7, with 10 nucleotides matching TRBD1. V lost 0 bases, J lost 0 bases, and 2 bases stayed unmatched. The CDR3 has 16 residues. Per the germline V gene, CDR1 is SGHTA and CDR2 is FQGNSA. CDR3 region: CASSLAGQGSSYEQYF. DNA of the CDR3: TGTGCCAGCAGCTTAGCGGGACAGGGGTCCTCCTACGAGCAGTACTTC.